These T cell receptor beta chains were read from a single sample in a study of cytomegalovirus exposure and HLA in healthy donors. TCRdb keeps only in-frame clones here, not all; method: immunoSEQ multiplex PCR. The table shows roughly 150,000 clones, with roughly four fifths occurring only once. The sequencing input was PBMCs. These receptors originate from a young man in good health and CMV-seropositive. The CDR3 runs from the conserved cysteine through the conserved F or W. Each record gives: V gene, D gene, J gene, clone size, CDR3 protein, CDR3 DNA. A D gene is named only where the DNA matches it firmly. Clone size is shown for a subset of rows, as once, few, many or a class of expanded clone.

v_call: TRBV9; d_call: TRBD1; j_call: TRBJ2-7; clone_size: NA; cdr3_aa: CASSVETGGFGFLGYEQYF; cdr3_nt: TGTGCCAGCAGCGTAGAAACAGGGGGGTTCGGGTTTTTGGGTTACGAGCAGTACTTC
v_call: TRBV19; d_call: NA; j_call: TRBJ1-5; clone_size: few; cdr3_aa: CASRRVGGNQPQHF; cdr3_nt: TGTGCCAGTAGGAGGGTGGGAGGCAATCAGCCCCAGCATTTT
v_call: TRBV28; d_call: TRBD1; j_call: TRBJ2-7; clone_size: NA; cdr3_aa: CASSSLGGLNYEQYF; cdr3_nt: TGTGCCAGCAGTTCCCTAGGGGGCTTGAACTACGAGCAGTACTTC
v_call: TRBV11-3; d_call: NA; j_call: TRBJ2-7; clone_size: NA; cdr3_aa: CASSVRTSQYF; cdr3_nt: TGTGCCAGCAGCGTACGGACATCGCAGTACTTC
v_call: TRBV30; d_call: NA; j_call: TRBJ1-1; clone_size: NA; cdr3_aa: CAWSNSGYTEAFF; cdr3_nt: TGTGCCTGGAGCAATAGTGGTTACACTGAAGCTTTCTTT
v_call: TRBV29-1; d_call: NA; j_call: TRBJ1-1; clone_size: NA; cdr3_aa: CSVTGQSGTEAFF; cdr3_nt: TGCAGCGTCACAGGACAGTCGGGGACTGAAGCTTTCTTT
v_call: TRBV28; d_call: NA; j_call: TRBJ2-5; clone_size: once; cdr3_aa: CASRKDFQETQYF; cdr3_nt: TGTGCCAGCAGGAAAGACTTCCAAGAGACCCAGTACTTC
v_call: TRBV11-2; d_call: NA; j_call: TRBJ1-4; clone_size: NA; cdr3_aa: CASSSQGGTTNEKLFF; cdr3_nt: TGTGCCAGCAGCTCCCAGGGTGGGACAACTAATGAAAAACTGTTTTTT
v_call: TRBV7-6; d_call: TRBD1; j_call: TRBJ2-7; clone_size: NA; cdr3_aa: CASSLEVTGGYEQYF; cdr3_nt: TGTGCCAGCAGCTTAGAAGTAACAGGGGGCTACGAGCAGTACTTC
v_call: TRBV19; d_call: TRBD1; j_call: TRBJ2-5; clone_size: NA; cdr3_aa: CASSLLTGQGDKQYF; cdr3_nt: TGTGCCAGTAGTCTCCTGACGGGACAGGGGGATAAACAGTACTTC
v_call: TRBV19; d_call: NA; j_call: TRBJ2-2; clone_size: NA; cdr3_aa: CASSTTAPNTGELFF; cdr3_nt: TGTGCCAGTAGTACCACAGCTCCGAACACCGGGGAGCTGTTTTTT
v_call: TRBV29-1; d_call: NA; j_call: TRBJ1-3; clone_size: NA; cdr3_aa: CSVASGFLSGNTIYF; cdr3_nt: TGCAGCGTTGCATCAGGGTTTCTTTCTGGAAACACCATATATTTT
v_call: TRBV10-3; d_call: TRBD2; j_call: TRBJ2-2; clone_size: NA; cdr3_aa: CAISALSGTLGTGELFF; cdr3_nt: TGTGCCATCAGTGCTCTTAGCGGGACATTGGGCACCGGGGAGCTGTTTTTT
v_call: TRBV7-2; d_call: NA; j_call: TRBJ2-7; clone_size: NA; cdr3_aa: CASSLGPGRGGYEQYF; cdr3_nt: TGTGCCAGCAGCTTAGGACCGGGACGGGGAGGCTACGAGCAGTACTTC
v_call: TRBV28; d_call: TRBD1; j_call: TRBJ1-2; clone_size: NA; cdr3_aa: CASTIGQGNGYTF; cdr3_nt: TGTGCCAGCACCATAGGACAGGGAAATGGCTACACCTTC
v_call: TRBV6-1; d_call: NA; j_call: TRBJ1-1; clone_size: NA; cdr3_aa: CASTWDILEAFF; cdr3_nt: TGTGCCAGCACTTGGGACATACTTGAAGCTTTCTTT
v_call: TRBV15; d_call: TRBD2; j_call: TRBJ2-7; clone_size: NA; cdr3_aa: CATSRDSESSGVSYEQYF; cdr3_nt: TGTGCCACCAGCAGAGATAGTGAGTCTAGCGGGGTGTCCTACGAGCAGTACTTC
v_call: TRBV7-9; d_call: TRBD2; j_call: TRBJ2-5; clone_size: once; cdr3_aa: CASSPNIAGETQYF; cdr3_nt: TGTGCCAGCAGCCCGAATATAGCGGGAGAGACCCAGTACTTC
v_call: TRBV6-5; d_call: NA; j_call: TRBJ1-2; clone_size: NA; cdr3_aa: CASSSETGWGYTF; cdr3_nt: TGTGCCAGCAGTTCCGAGACAGGTTGGGGCTACACCTTC
v_call: TRBV5-1; d_call: TRBD2; j_call: TRBJ2-1; clone_size: NA; cdr3_aa: CASSGTSGSLGEQFF; cdr3_nt: TGCGCCAGCAGCGGGACTAGCGGTTCGCTCGGTGAGCAGTTCTTC
v_call: TRBV27; d_call: TRBD2; j_call: TRBJ2-3; clone_size: NA; cdr3_aa: CASRITGTSGRARVGTQYF; cdr3_nt: TGTGCCAGCAGGATTACCGGGACTAGCGGGAGGGCCAGAGTTGGTACGCAGTATTTT
v_call: TRBV18; d_call: TRBD1; j_call: TRBJ2-7; clone_size: NA; cdr3_aa: CASSPPGTGYYEQYF; cdr3_nt: TGTGCCAGCTCACCACCGGGGACAGGGTACTACGAGCAGTACTTC
v_call: TRBV28; d_call: NA; j_call: TRBJ1-2; clone_size: NA; cdr3_aa: CASSLSAVSSGYTF; cdr3_nt: TGTGCCAGCAGTTTATCTGCAGTATCTAGCGGCTACACCTTC
v_call: TRBV28; d_call: NA; j_call: TRBJ1-5; clone_size: NA; cdr3_aa: CASSPRWWGVGQPQHF; cdr3_nt: TGTGCCAGCAGTCCCAGGTGGTGGGGCGTGGGTCAGCCCCAGCATTTT
v_call: TRBV29-1; d_call: NA; j_call: TRBJ2-5; clone_size: NA; cdr3_aa: CSVGDPGLSFQETQYF; cdr3_nt: TGCAGCGTTGGTGACCCTGGACTATCTTTCCAAGAGACCCAGTACTTC
v_call: TRBV5-1; d_call: NA; j_call: TRBJ1-2; clone_size: NA; cdr3_aa: CASSLNGQNYGYTF; cdr3_nt: TGCGCCAGCAGCTTGAATGGGCAGAACTATGGCTACACCTTC
v_call: TRBV4-1; d_call: NA; j_call: TRBJ1-5; clone_size: NA; cdr3_aa: CASSRHPVNQPQHF; cdr3_nt: TGCGCCAGCAGCCGACACCCAGTCAATCAGCCCCAGCATTTT
v_call: TRBV4-3; d_call: NA; j_call: TRBJ1-2; clone_size: once; cdr3_aa: CASSQETGYGYTF; cdr3_nt: TGCGCCAGCAGCCAAGAGACAGGTTATGGCTACACCTTC
v_call: TRBV6-5; d_call: NA; j_call: TRBJ1-5; clone_size: once; cdr3_aa: CATERRPGSQPQHF; cdr3_nt: TGTGCCACGGAGCGGCGACCAGGTAGTCAGCCCCAGCATTTT
v_call: TRBV5-1; d_call: NA; j_call: TRBJ2-1; clone_size: few; cdr3_aa: CASSLHGVNEQFF; cdr3_nt: TGCGCCAGCAGCTTGCACGGGGTGAATGAGCAGTTCTTC
v_call: TRBV5-1; d_call: NA; j_call: TRBJ2-2; clone_size: NA; cdr3_aa: CASSPNGGLTGELFF; cdr3_nt: TGCGCCAGCAGCCCAAATGGGGGCCTCACCGGGGAGCTGTTTTTT